This T cell receptor (beta chain) was documented in a study of shared T cell receptors in the human thymus. Generated by immunoSEQ multiplex PCR, the TCRdb table keeps only in-frame clones and is missing some. There are around 67,000 clones in the sample; nearly 95% occur only once, and roughly 0.033% lies in the top ten. The sample taken for sequencing was thymocytes. This clonotype originated in a human donor.

CDR3 loop: CASDEVSYEQYF. CDR3 nucleotide sequence: TGTGCCAGCGACGAAGTCTCCTACGAGCAGTACTTC. The chain has TRBV2 and TRBJ2-7; no firm D call. The CDR3 spans 12 residues. From germline, CDR1 is SNHLY and CDR2 FYNNEI. V was cut by 8 bases and J by 0 bases, with 8 bases left in between.